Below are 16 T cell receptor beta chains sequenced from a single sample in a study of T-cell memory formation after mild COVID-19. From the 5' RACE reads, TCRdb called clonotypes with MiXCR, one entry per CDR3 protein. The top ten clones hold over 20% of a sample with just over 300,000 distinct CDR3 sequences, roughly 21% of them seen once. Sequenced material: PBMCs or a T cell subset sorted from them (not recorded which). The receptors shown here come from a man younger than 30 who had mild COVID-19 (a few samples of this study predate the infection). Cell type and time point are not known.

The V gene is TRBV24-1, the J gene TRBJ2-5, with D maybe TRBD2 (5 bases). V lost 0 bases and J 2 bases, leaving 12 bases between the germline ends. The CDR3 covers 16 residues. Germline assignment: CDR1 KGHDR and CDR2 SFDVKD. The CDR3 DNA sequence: TGTGCCACCAGTGATTTGCCGGACGGGGAACAAGAGACCCAGTACTTC. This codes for CATSDLPDGEQETQYF.

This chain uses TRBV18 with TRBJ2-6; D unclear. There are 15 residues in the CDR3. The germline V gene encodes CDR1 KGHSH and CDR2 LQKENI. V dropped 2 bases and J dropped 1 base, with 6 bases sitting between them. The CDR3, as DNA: TGTGCCAGCTCACCAACGGTTTCTGGGGCCAACGTCCTGACTTTC. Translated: CASSPTVSGANVLTF.

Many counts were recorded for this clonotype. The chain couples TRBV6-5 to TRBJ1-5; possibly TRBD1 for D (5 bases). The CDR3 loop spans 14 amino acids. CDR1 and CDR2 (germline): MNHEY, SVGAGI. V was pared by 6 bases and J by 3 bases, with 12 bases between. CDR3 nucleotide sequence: TGTGCCAGCAGGCCCGGGACGGTCAATCAGCCCCAGCATTTT. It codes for CASRPGTVNQPQHF.

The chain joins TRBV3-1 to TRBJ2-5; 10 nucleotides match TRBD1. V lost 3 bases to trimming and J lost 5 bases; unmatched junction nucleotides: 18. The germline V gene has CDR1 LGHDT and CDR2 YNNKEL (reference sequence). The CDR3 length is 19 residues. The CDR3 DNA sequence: TGTGCCAGCAGCCAGCCTAGACAGGGGGCGGCAGGCAGGAAGGAGACCCAGTACTTC. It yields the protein CASSQPRQGAAGRKETQYF.

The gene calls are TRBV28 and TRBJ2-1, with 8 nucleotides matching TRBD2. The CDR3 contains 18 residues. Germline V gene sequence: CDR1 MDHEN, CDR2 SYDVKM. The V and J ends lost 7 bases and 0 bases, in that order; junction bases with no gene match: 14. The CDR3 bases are TGTGCCAGCATTCCGGGGGGGGTTAGCCGCACCTCCTACAATGAGCAGTTCTTC. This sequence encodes CASIPGGVSRTSYNEQFF.

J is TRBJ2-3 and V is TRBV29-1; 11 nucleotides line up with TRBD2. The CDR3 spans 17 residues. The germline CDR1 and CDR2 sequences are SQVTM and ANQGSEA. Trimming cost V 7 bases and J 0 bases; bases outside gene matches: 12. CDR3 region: CSALVLAGEQSTDTQYF. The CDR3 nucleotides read TGCAGCGCCCTTGTACTAGCGGGGGAACAGAGCACAGATACGCAGTATTTT.

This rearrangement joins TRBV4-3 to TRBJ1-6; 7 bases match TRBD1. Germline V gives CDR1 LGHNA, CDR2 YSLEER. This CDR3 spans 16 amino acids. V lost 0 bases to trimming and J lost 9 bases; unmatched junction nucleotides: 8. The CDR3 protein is CASSQEAKGASSPLHF. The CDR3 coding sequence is TGCGCCAGCAGCCAAGAAGCGAAGGGGGCGAGTTCACCCCTCCACTTT.

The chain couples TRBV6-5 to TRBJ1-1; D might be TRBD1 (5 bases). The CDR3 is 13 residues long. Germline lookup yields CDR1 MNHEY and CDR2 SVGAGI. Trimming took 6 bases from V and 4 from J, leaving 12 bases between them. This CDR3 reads CASSPGKATEAFF. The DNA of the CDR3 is TGTGCCAGCAGCCCAGGGAAAGCCACTGAAGCTTTCTTT.

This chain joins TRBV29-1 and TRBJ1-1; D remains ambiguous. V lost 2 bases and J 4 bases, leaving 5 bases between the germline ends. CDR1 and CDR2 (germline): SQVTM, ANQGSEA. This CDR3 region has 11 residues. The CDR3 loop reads CSVERPTEAFF. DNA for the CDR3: TGCAGCGTTGAACGGCCCACTGAAGCTTTCTTT.

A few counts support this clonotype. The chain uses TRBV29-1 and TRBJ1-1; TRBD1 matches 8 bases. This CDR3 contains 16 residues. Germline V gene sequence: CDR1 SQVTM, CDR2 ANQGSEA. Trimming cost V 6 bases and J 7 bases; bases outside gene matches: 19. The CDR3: CSVRRTAGQGGDEAFF. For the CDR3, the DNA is TGCAGCGTCCGCCGTACTGCTGGACAGGGTGGTGATGAAGCTTTCTTT.

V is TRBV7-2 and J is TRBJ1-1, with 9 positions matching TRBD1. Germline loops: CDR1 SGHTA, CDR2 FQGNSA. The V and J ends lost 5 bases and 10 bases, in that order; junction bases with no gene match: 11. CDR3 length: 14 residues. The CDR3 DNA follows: TGTGCCAGCAGCCCGAGGACAGGGGCCAGTGGAGCTTTCTTT. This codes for CASSPRTGASGAFF.

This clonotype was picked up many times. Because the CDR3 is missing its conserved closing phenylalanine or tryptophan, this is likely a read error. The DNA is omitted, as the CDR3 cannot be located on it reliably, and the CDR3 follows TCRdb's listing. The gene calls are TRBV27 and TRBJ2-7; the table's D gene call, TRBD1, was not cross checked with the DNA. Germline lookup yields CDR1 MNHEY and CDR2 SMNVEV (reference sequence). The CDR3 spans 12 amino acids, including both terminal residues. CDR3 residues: CASSTGGTGLSL.

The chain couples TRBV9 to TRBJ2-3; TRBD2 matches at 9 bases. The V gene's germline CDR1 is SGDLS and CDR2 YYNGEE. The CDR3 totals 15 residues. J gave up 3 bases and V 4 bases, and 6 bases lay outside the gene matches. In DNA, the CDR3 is TGTGCCAGCAGCCCTCAGCGGGGGGCTACAGATACGCAGTATTTT. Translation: CASSPQRGATDTQYF.

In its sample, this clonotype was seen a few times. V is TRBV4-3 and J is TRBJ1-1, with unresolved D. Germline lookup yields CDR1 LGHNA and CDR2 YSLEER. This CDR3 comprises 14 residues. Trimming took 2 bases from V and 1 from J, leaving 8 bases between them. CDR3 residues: CASSQPVWNTEAFF. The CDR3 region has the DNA TGCGCCAGCAGCCAACCGGTGTGGAACACTGAAGCTTTCTTT.

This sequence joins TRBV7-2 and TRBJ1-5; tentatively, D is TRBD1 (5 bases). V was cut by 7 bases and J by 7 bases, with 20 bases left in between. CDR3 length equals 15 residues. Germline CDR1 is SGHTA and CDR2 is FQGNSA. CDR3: CASTRGGDTGQPQHF. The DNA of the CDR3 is TGTGCCAGCACTCGGGGCGGAGATACAGGACAGCCCCAGCATTTT.

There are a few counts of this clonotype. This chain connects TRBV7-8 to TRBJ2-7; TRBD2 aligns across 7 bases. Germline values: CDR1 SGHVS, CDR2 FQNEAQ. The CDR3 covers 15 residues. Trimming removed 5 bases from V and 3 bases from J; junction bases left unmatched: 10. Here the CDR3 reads CASSPGGGNGYEQYV. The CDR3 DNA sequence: TGTGCCAGCAGCCCCGGCGGGGGTAATGGCTACGAGCAGTACGTC.